This TCR beta chain was profiled in a study of blood T cell repertoires in COVID-19. Study in general: COVID-19 samples, acute and convalescent, were from the United States, Italy and Spain.

V was clipped by 2 bases and J by 6 bases, with 12 bases between them. Germline assignment: CDR1 SGHNT and CDR2 YYREEE (reference sequence). The CDR3 runs 13 residues. Authors' processing steps: Reference gene primer amplification gave nucleated cell count estimates. Profiled with immunoSEQ multiplex PCR; TCRdb holds only in-frame clones, not every one. V, J and clone size are taken as reported in that table, and D and trimming were inferred from the DNA itself. The sample lists 73,000 or so clones, more than 80% occurring once. This clone was counted a single time. The clonotype comes from a man aged 25-40 years with acute or convalescent COVID-19. The chain recombines TRBV5-4 with TRBJ2-7, with a tentative D call TRBD1 (5 bases). Sequenced sample: peripheral blood. CDR3 nucleotides: TGTGCCAGCAGCTTCGGACAAGCTGGCGAGCAGTACTTC. It is translated as CASSFGQAGEQYF.